What follows describes a single T cell receptor beta chain. Its antigen is not identified. Trimming removed 7 bases from V and 5 bases from J, with 14 bases in between. Germline V gene lookup returns CDR1 LNHDA and CDR2 SQIVND (reference sequence). CDR3 length: 13 amino acids. This entry belongs to a study of T cell responses to AZD1222 COVID-19 vaccine. The study, taken as a whole, reports: Donors were largely white British and mainly female; clonal diversity was possibly underestimated. Two AZD1222 doses significantly raised spike-specific TCR breadth and depth over controls.

Profiled with immunoSEQ multiplex PCR; TCRdb holds only in-frame clones, not every one. The sample shows tens of thousands of clones, 85% to 95% of them seen only once. The rearrangement uses TRBV19 and TRBJ1-1; the D is unclear. The sequence was collected from an adult in good health. This sample comprised peripheral blood, obtained on day 0 of MenACWY control vaccination. The DNA for the CDR3 is TGTGCCAGTATAGCGGTGGGGAGGACTGAAGCTTTCTTT. Its protein is CASIAVGRTEAFF.